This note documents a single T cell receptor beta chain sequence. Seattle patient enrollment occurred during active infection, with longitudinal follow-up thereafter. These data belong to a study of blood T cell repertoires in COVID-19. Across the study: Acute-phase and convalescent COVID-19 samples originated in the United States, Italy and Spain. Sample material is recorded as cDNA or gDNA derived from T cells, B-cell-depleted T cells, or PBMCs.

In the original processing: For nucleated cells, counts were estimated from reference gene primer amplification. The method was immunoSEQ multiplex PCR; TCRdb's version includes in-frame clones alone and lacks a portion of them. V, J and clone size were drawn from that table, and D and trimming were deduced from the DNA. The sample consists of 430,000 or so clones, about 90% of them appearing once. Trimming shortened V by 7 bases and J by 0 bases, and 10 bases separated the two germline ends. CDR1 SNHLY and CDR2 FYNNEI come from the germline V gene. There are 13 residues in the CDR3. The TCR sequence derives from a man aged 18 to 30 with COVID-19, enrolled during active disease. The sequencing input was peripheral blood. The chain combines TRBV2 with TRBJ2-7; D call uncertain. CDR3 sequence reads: CASTPFVSYEQYF. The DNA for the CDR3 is TGTGCCAGCACCCCTTTTGTCTCCTACGAGCAGTACTTC. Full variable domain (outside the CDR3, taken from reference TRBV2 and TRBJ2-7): EPEVTQTPSHQVTQMGQEVILRCVPISNHLYFYWYRQILGQKVEFLVSFYNNEISEKSEIFDDQFSVERPDGSNFTLKIRSTKLEDSAMYFCASTPFVSYEQYFGPGTRLTVT.